This paragraph reports one T cell receptor (beta chain). Within the sample, other DNA sequences also encode this same CDR3. This sample stems from a study of blood T cell repertoires in COVID-19. Study context: In each case, the material was cDNA or gDNA derived from T cells, B-cell-depleted T cells, or PBMCs.

Authors' methods: The assay estimated nucleated cells by amplifying reference gene primers. Clones were read by immunoSEQ multiplex PCR, and TCRdb kept only the in-frame ones, dropping some. V and J calls and clone size follow that table, whereas D and trimming were derived from the DNA. The sample has around 25,000 clones; approximately 88% are singletons. Germline assignment: CDR1 SGHNT and CDR2 YENEEA. This CDR3 contains 14 residues. Trimming at V came to 3 bases and at J to 3 bases, leaving 1 base not matched to a gene. The TCR comes from a woman in her 70s with active COVID-19. The material sequenced was peripheral blood. This chain joins TRBV11-3 and TRBJ2-1, with 8 positions matching TRBD2. CDR3 DNA: TGTGCCAGCAGCTTGAGCGGGGGCTACAATGAGCAGTTCTTC. Translated, it gives CASSLSGGYNEQFF.